The 9 T cell receptor beta chains listed next were all sequenced from one sample in a study of cytomegalovirus exposure and HLA in healthy donors. The study ran its PCR with 60 Vbeta and 13 Jbeta primers. Generated by immunoSEQ multiplex PCR, the TCRdb table keeps only in-frame clones and is missing some. The sample consists of about 150,000 clones, roughly 80% of them appearing once. The sample comprised PBMCs. All receptors come from a woman aged 40-49 years in good health and CMV-seropositive.

The rearrangement links TRBV4-1 to TRBJ2-1; tentatively, D is TRBD2 (6 bases). This CDR3 region has 15 residues. Germline V gene sequence: CDR1 MGHRA, CDR2 YSYEKL. V lost 4 bases, J lost 2 bases, and 12 bases lay in between. CDR3 sequence: CASSLSEGPYNEQFF. CDR3 sequence (DNA): TGCGCCAGCAGCCTTTCGGAGGGCCCCTACAATGAGCAGTTCTTC.

The V call is TRBV19, the J call TRBJ2-1, with D perhaps TRBD2 (6 bases). Germline CDR1 LNHDA, CDR2 SQIVND (reference sequence). Trimming took off 9 bases at V and 3 bases at J, with 9 bases between the two ends. This CDR3 is 12 amino acids long. CDR3 residues: CASQEGYNEQFF. The CDR3 DNA is TGTGCCAGCCAGGAGGGCTACAATGAGCAGTTCTTC. The full variable domain, its missing parts supplied by reference TRBV19 and TRBJ2-1, is DGGITQSPKYLFRKEGQNVTLSCEQNLNHDAMYWYRQDPGQGLRLIYYSQIVNDFQKGDIAEGYSVSREKKESFPLTVTSAQKNPTAFYLCASQEGYNEQFFGPGTRLTVL.

The rearrangement links TRBV29-1 to TRBJ1-5; 9 nucleotides line up with TRBD1. J lost 4 bases, V lost 5 bases, and 6 bases had no gene match. The germline gives CDR1 SQVTM, CDR2 ANQGSEA. The CDR3 covers 14 residues. For the CDR3, the DNA is TGCAGCGTTCTAGGGACAGGGAGTAATCAGCCCCAGCATTTT. Its translation: CSVLGTGSNQPQHF.

To note about this clone: Sequence at one end of the junction differs from germline and may be a read error. The V call is TRBV7-3, the J call TRBJ2-7, with 7 bases lining up with TRBD1. CDR3 length equals 15 residues. The germline CDR1 and CDR2 sequences are SGHTA and FQGTGA. The CDR3 DNA is TGTTCCAGCAGCTATACAAGGACAGGCCGCTACGAGCAGTACTTC. It encodes CSSSYTRTGRYEQYF. The variable domain in full, completed from reference TRBV7-3 and TRBJ2-7, reads GAGVSQTPSNKVTEKGKYVELRCDPISGHTALYWYRQSLGQGPEFLIYFQGTGAADDSGLPNDRFFAVRPEGSVSTLKIQRTERGDSAVYLCSSSYTRTGRYEQYFGPGTRLTVT.

This chain joins TRBV27 and TRBJ2-1; D may be TRBD2 (5 bases). Trimming took off 5 bases at V and 0 bases at J, with 14 bases between the two ends. The germline V gene encodes CDR1 MNHEY and CDR2 SMNVEV (reference sequence). The CDR3 consists of 16 residues. CDR3 in DNA: TGTGCCAGCAGTACCTGGACTCTTAGCTCCTACAATGAGCAGTTCTTC. This gives the protein CASSTWTLSSYNEQFF.

The chain carries TRBV7-2 and TRBJ2-5; tentative D call: TRBD1 (5 bases). The J call could be wrong; TRBJ2-7 is a better fit for the DNA end. CDR3 length equals 12 residues. Germline values: CDR1 SGHTA, CDR2 FQGNSA. The CDR3 region is CASSWGGHEQYF. The CDR3 DNA reads TGTGCCAGCAGCTGGGGCGGCCACGAGCAGTACTTC.

The V gene is TRBV11-2, the J gene TRBJ2-7; 13 bases line up with TRBD2. CDR3 size: 15 residues. The V gene's germline CDR1 is SGHAT and CDR2 FQNNGV. J was trimmed by 4 bases and V by 2 bases; bases with no gene match: 2. The CDR3 here is CASSLRTSGSYEQYF. CDR3 DNA: TGTGCCAGCAGCTTACGGACTAGCGGGAGTTACGAGCAGTACTTC.

The rearrangement joins TRBV9 to TRBJ2-3; 9 bases line up with TRBD2. Trimming at V came to 3 bases and at J to 5 bases, leaving 10 bases not matched to a gene. The V gene's germline CDR1 is SGDLS and CDR2 YYNGEE. This CDR3 contains 16 residues. The CDR3, as DNA: TGTGCCAGCAGCGCGACTAGCGGTAGGGTGGGAGATACGCAGTATTTT. As protein: CASSATSGRVGDTQYF.

The rearrangement uses TRBV5-6 and TRBJ2-7, with 7 bases aligning to TRBD2. Germline V gene data show CDR1 as SGHDT and CDR2 as YYEEEE. The CDR3 covers 13 residues. Trimming at V came to 4 bases and at J to 6 bases, leaving 7 bases not matched to a gene. The CDR3 nucleotides are TGTGCCAGCAGCCTCCAGCGGGGCTCCGAGCAGTACTTC. This codes for CASSLQRGSEQYF.